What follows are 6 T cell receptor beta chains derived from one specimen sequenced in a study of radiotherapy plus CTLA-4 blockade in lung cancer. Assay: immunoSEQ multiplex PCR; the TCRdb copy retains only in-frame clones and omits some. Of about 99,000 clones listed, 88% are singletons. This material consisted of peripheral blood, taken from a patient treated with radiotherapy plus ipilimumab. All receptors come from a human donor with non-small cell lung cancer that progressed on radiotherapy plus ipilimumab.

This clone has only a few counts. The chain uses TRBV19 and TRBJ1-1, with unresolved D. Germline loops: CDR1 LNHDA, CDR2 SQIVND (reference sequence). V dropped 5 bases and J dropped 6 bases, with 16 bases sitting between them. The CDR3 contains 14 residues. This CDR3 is CASSPMVREAEAFF. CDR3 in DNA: TGTGCCAGTAGTCCGATGGTGAGGGAGGCTGAAGCTTTCTTT.

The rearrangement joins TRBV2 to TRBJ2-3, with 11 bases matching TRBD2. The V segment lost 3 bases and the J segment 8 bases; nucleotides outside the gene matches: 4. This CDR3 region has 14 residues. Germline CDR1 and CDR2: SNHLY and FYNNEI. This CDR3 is CASSEGLAVATQYF. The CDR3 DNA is TGTGCCAGCAGTGAGGGACTAGCGGTGGCTACGCAGTATTTT.

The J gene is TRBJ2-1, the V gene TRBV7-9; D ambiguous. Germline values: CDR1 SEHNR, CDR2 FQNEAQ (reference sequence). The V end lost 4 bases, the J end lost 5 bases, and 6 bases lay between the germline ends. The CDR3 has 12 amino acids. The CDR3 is CASSSPNNEQFF. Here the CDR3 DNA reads TGTGCCAGCAGCTCTCCAAACAATGAGCAGTTCTTC.

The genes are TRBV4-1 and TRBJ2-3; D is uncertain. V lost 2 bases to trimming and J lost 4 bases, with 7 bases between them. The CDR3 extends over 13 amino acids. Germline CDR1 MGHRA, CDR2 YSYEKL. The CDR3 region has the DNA TGCGCCAGCAGCCAAACCCTTGCAGATACGCAGTATTTT. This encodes CASSQTLADTQYF.

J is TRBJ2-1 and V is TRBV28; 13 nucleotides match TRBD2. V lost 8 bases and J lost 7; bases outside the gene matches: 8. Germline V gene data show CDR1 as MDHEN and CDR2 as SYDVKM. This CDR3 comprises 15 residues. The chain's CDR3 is CASGRLAGGVNEQFF. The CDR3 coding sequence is TGTGCCAGCGGTCGACTAGCGGGAGGAGTTAATGAGCAGTTCTTC.

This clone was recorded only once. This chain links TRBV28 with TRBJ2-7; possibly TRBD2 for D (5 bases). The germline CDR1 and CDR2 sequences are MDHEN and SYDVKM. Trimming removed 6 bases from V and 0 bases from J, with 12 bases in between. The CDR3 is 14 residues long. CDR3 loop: CASRKYGISYEQYF. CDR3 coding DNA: TGTGCCAGCAGGAAATACGGGATCTCCTACGAGCAGTACTTC.